This entry lists 31 T cell receptor beta chains sequenced from one sample in a study of preoperative IRX-2 immunotherapy in early breast cancer. Indicated treatment: preoperative locoregional IRX-2 cytokine immunotherapy. This table comes from immunoSEQ multiplex PCR, and its TCRdb copy is limited to in-frame clones, with some not included. The table has about 23,000 clones, 85% to 90% seen once. The starting material was tumor tissue, obtained after IRX-2 immunotherapy. The receptors stem from a human donor with breast cancer.

The V call is TRBV5-1, the J call TRBJ2-5; D perhaps matches TRBD2 (5 bases). The germline V gene has CDR1 SGHRS and CDR2 YFSETQ. This CDR3 has 15 residues. V shed 4 bases and J shed 5 bases, with 18 bases lying between them. The CDR3 loop is CASSPVLGESETQYF. CDR3 in DNA: TGCGCCAGCAGCCCGGTCTTGGGAGAGTCGGAGACCCAGTACTTC.

This chain uses TRBV5-6 with TRBJ2-3; D may be TRBD2 (5 bases). The CDR3 spans 15 residues. The germline V gene encodes CDR1 SGHDT and CDR2 YYEEEE. V was cut by 0 bases and J by 1 base, with 9 bases left in between. The CDR3 DNA sequence: TGTGCCAGCAGCTTGGTCACCGGGGGCACAGATACGCAGTATTTT. Protein: CASSLVTGGTDTQYF.

The V gene is TRBV18, the J gene TRBJ2-5, with 9 bases identical to TRBD2. TRBJ2-7 matches the DNA end more closely, so the J call is doubtful. Germline V gives CDR1 KGHSH, CDR2 LQKENI. This CDR3 is 15 amino acids long. This CDR3 is CASSPPSGGSYEQYF. The CDR3 region has the DNA TGTGCCAGCTCACCACCTAGCGGGGGCTCCTACGAGCAGTACTTC.

This clone was seen a single time. The rearrangement uses TRBV19 and TRBJ2-5, with TRBD2 identical over 7 bases. Germline V gene sequence: CDR1 LNHDA, CDR2 SQIVND (reference sequence). There are 15 residues in the CDR3. With V trimmed by 3 bases and J by 2 bases, 6 bases remained unmatched. The DNA for the CDR3 is TGTGCCAGTAGTATCGGAGCGGGGCCGCAAGAGACCCAGTACTTC. Translated: CASSIGAGPQETQYF.

This clone was detected once. The chain combines TRBV19 with TRBJ2-1; 8 bases line up with TRBD2. Germline V gene lookup returns CDR1 LNHDA and CDR2 SQIVND (reference sequence). V dropped 7 bases and J dropped 4; count of bases not matched to a gene: 9. The CDR3 sequence is 15 residues long. This chain's CDR3 is CASKGTSGTYNEQFF. CDR3 DNA: TGTGCCAGTAAAGGAACTAGCGGAACTTACAATGAGCAGTTCTTC. The entire variable domain, with the rest obtained from reference TRBV19 and TRBJ2-1, is as follows: DGGITQSPKYLFRKEGQNVTLSCEQNLNHDAMYWYRQDPGQGLRLIYYSQIVNDFQKGDIAEGYSVSREKKESFPLTVTSAQKNPTAFYLCASKGTSGTYNEQFFGPGTRLTVL.

The J gene is TRBJ2-3, the V gene TRBV5-1; no definite D call. CDR1 and CDR2 from the germline V gene are SGHRS and YFSETQ. V was trimmed by 2 bases and J by 4 bases, leaving 11 bases between them. This CDR3 is built from 14 residues. The CDR3 sequence: CASSLGQYPDTQYF. The CDR3 bases are TGCGCCAGCAGCTTAGGGCAGTATCCAGATACGCAGTATTTT.

The chain couples TRBV6-5 to TRBJ1-4; 8 nucleotides agree with TRBD1. The germline V gene encodes CDR1 MNHEY and CDR2 SVGAGI. The CDR3 totals 14 residues. V shed 6 bases and J 7 bases; nucleotides not matched to a gene: 7. CDR3 protein: CASSRTGITEKLFF. The CDR3 region has the DNA TGTGCCAGCAGCAGGACAGGGATTACTGAAAAACTGTTTTTT.

The chain combines TRBV5-1 with TRBJ2-6; D is tentatively TRBD1 or TRBD2 (5 bases each). V lost 4 bases and J lost 2, with 13 bases in between. This CDR3 spans 16 amino acids. CDR1 SGHRS and CDR2 YFSETQ come from the germline V gene. The CDR3 nucleotides read TGCGCCAGCAGCGGTCTCCTGGGGGCTGGGGCCAACGTCCTGACTTTC. It is translated as CASSGLLGAGANVLTF.

J is TRBJ2-3 and V is TRBV6-5; D uncertain. Germline CDR1 is MNHEY and CDR2 is SVGAGI. The V and J ends lost 2 bases and 2 bases respectively, with 5 bases between them. This CDR3 is 13 amino acids long. The CDR3 DNA is TGTGCCAGCAGTTACGCCACCACAGATACGCAGTATTTT. Amino acids: CASSYATTDTQYF.

This chain uses TRBV4-2 with TRBJ2-7, with D perhaps TRBD1 (6 bases). Germline lookup yields CDR1 LGHNA and CDR2 YNFKEQ. Trimming stripped 4 bases from V and 0 bases from J, with 10 bases between. The CDR3 extends over 14 amino acids. CDR3 in amino acids: CASSRDTSSYEQYF. CDR3 sequence (DNA): TGTGCCAGCAGCCGGGACACTAGCTCCTACGAGCAGTACTTC.

J is TRBJ1-2 and V is TRBV7-8; no clear D gene. Looked up from germline, CDR1 is SGHVS and CDR2 is FQNEAQ. Trimming stripped 4 bases from V and 3 bases from J, with 21 bases between. The CDR3 extends over 17 amino acids. In DNA, the CDR3 is TGTGCCAGCAGCTCGACCCGGGTAGGCCTCTATTACTATGGCTACACCTTC. Its protein product is CASSSTRVGLYYYGYTF.

The chain links TRBV6-1 to TRBJ2-3; D ambiguous. Germline V gene lookup returns CDR1 MNHNS and CDR2 SASEGT. CDR3 length: 18 residues. V was clipped by 0 bases and J by 3 bases, with 19 bases between them. CDR3 sequence reads: CASSEALMASSGTDTQYF. The CDR3 region has the DNA TGTGCCAGCAGTGAAGCCCTCATGGCTTCTAGTGGGACAGATACGCAGTATTTT.

This clone showed up just once. V is TRBV6-1 and J is TRBJ1-1; 11 bases fit TRBD1. The CDR3 runs to 17 residues. The germline gives CDR1 MNHNS, CDR2 SASEGT. The trim removed 3 bases at V and 1 base at J, leaving 7 bases unmatched. CDR3 bases: TGTGCCAGCAGTGAGGGACAGGGGGTTCGGCGGAACACTGAAGCTTTCTTT. Translating it yields CASSEGQGVRRNTEAFF.

This chain links TRBV5-1 with TRBJ1-6, with TRBD1 matching over 11 bases. Germline loops: CDR1 SGHRS, CDR2 YFSETQ. V lost 3 bases, J lost 7 bases, and 0 bases stayed unmatched. The CDR3 loop spans 14 amino acids. The DNA of the CDR3 is TGCGCCAGCAGCTGGGACAGGGGGAATTCACCCCTCCACTTT. This codes for CASSWDRGNSPLHF.

V and J are TRBV30 and TRBJ2-1, with a possible D match to TRBD2 (5 bases). The CDR3 sequence is 15 residues long. The germline V gene encodes CDR1 GTSNPN and CDR2 SVGIG (reference sequence). The CDR3, as DNA: TGTGCGCAGACGATCCGGGGTTTCTCCTACAATGAGCAGTTCTTC. Protein product: CAQTIRGFSYNEQFF.

This chain uses TRBV6-5 with TRBJ2-5, with D uncertain. V was shortened by 4 bases and J by 2 bases, with 8 bases between the two germline ends. CDR1 and CDR2 from the germline V gene are MNHEY and SVGAGI. The CDR3 is 13 amino acids. CDR3 DNA: TGTGCCAGCAGTTCGACAAATCAAGAGACCCAGTACTTC. Translated: CASSSTNQETQYF.

The J gene is TRBJ2-2, the V gene TRBV10-3, with 11 positions matching TRBD2. Per the germline V gene, CDR1 is ENHRY and CDR2 is SYGVKD. The CDR3 has 14 amino acids. Trimming at V came to 5 bases and at J to 6 bases, leaving 2 bases not matched to a gene. CDR3: CAISLAGGSGELFF. In nucleotides, the CDR3 is TGTGCCATCAGTCTAGCGGGAGGCTCCGGGGAGCTGTTTTTT.

The rearrangement joins TRBV7-2 to TRBJ1-1; no firm D call. The CDR3 totals 11 residues. The germline V gene encodes CDR1 SGHTA and CDR2 FQGNSA. The V end lost 3 bases, the J end lost 3 bases, and 2 bases lay between the germline ends. CDR3 loop: CASSFHTEAFF. CDR3 nucleotides: TGTGCCAGCAGCTTCCACACTGAAGCTTTCTTT.

The CDR3: CASSPTGVDYNEQFF. The CDR3 bases are TGTGCCAGCAGCCCAACAGGGGTAGACTACAATGAGCAGTTCTTC. The chain employs TRBV9 and TRBJ2-1, with TRBD1 matching over 7 bases. V lost 4 bases to trimming and J lost 3 bases; unmatched junction nucleotides: 7. The CDR3 has 15 residues. Germline V CDR1 and CDR2: SGDLS, YYNGEE.

The chain employs TRBV19 and TRBJ2-7; D remains ambiguous. Trimming stripped 6 bases from V and 3 bases from J, with 9 bases between. The CDR3 runs to 12 residues. Germline V gene data show CDR1 as LNHDA and CDR2 as SQIVND (reference sequence). This chain's CDR3 is CASRTAHYEQYF. The CDR3, as DNA: TGTGCCAGTAGAACAGCCCACTACGAGCAGTACTTC.

The J gene is TRBJ2-7, the V gene TRBV10-1, with D perhaps TRBD2 (6 bases). Trimming left V 6 bases short and J 3 bases short, with 15 bases between. Germline CDR1 reads WNHNN; CDR2 reads SYGVQD (reference sequence). The CDR3 length is 14 residues. CDR3 in amino acids: CASSTGSGDYEQYF. CDR3 DNA: TGCGCCAGCAGCACGGGGTCGGGGGACTACGAGCAGTACTTC.

The chain joins TRBV7-9 to TRBJ2-7; 9 nucleotides align to TRBD1. The V segment lost 4 bases and the J segment 0 bases; nucleotides outside the gene matches: 13. This CDR3 has 18 residues. The germline gives CDR1 SEHNR, CDR2 FQNEAQ (reference sequence). The CDR3 sequence is CASSSLGQGPILSYEQYF. The CDR3 DNA reads TGTGCCAGCAGCTCTCTGGGACAGGGCCCAATACTCTCCTACGAGCAGTACTTC.

This clone was seen only once. This chain connects TRBV10-3 to TRBJ1-2; D is unclear. CDR1 and CDR2 from the germline V gene are ENHRY and SYGVKD. The CDR3 is 15 residues long. V was trimmed by 3 bases and J by 4 bases, leaving 15 bases between them. The CDR3 bases are TGTGCCATCAGTGAACTTACAACAGCCCTCTATGGCTACACCTTC. Translating it yields CAISELTTALYGYTF.

The chain couples TRBV7-9 to TRBJ2-1, with a weak D call TRBD2 (5 bases). Germline CDR1 reads SEHNR; CDR2 reads FQNEAQ (reference sequence). V lost 5 bases, J lost 10 bases, and 12 bases lay in between. The CDR3 spans 12 residues. The CDR3 bases are TGTGCCAGCAGCCCCAATAGCGAAGAGCAGTTCTTC. Encoded protein: CASSPNSEEQFF.

The V and J genes are TRBV6-5 and TRBJ2-7; D tentatively reads TRBD1 or TRBD2 (6 bases each). V shed 10 bases and J shed 6 bases, with 19 bases lying between them. Germline CDR1 and CDR2: MNHEY and SVGAGI. The length of the CDR3 is 13 residues. This CDR3 reads CATSRGGFPEQYF. The CDR3 DNA reads TGTGCCACCTCCAGAGGGGGGTTTCCCGAGCAGTACTTC.

The chain joins TRBV6-1 to TRBJ1-5, with TRBD1 matching over 10 bases. The CDR3 has 15 amino acids. V lost 8 bases and J lost 2; bases outside the gene matches: 6. Germline values: CDR1 MNHNS, CDR2 SASEGT. CDR3 region: CASVFGTGGNQPQHF. The CDR3 nucleotides are TGTGCCAGCGTTTTCGGGACAGGGGGCAATCAGCCCCAGCATTTT.

The V and J genes are TRBV29-1 and TRBJ1-2; the match to TRBD1 covers 7 bases. CDR1 SQVTM and CDR2 ANQGSEA come from the germline V gene. The CDR3 spans 13 residues. The V gene end was trimmed by 6 bases and the J gene end by 4 bases; junction bases not matched to a gene: 8. The CDR3 bases are TGCAGCGTCGTTACAGGGGTGGTCTATGGCTACACCTTC. This gives the protein CSVVTGVVYGYTF.

This chain uses TRBV7-9 with TRBJ1-6; tentative D call: TRBD1 (5 bases). The germline gives CDR1 SEHNR, CDR2 FQNEAQ (reference sequence). Trimming left V 6 bases short and J 7 bases short, with 16 bases between. CDR3 size: 15 residues. The CDR3 reads CASRIPAGYNSPLHF. Written as DNA, the CDR3 is TGTGCCAGCAGGATTCCAGCAGGGTACAATTCACCCCTCCACTTT.

This clone was seen only a few times. The chain links TRBV10-3 to TRBJ2-3; D not certain. The V gene's germline CDR1 is ENHRY and CDR2 SYGVKD. Trimming took off 2 bases at V and 3 bases at J, with 6 bases between the two ends. The CDR3 consists of 13 residues. CDR3 residues: CAISEPKTDTQYF. The CDR3 DNA follows: TGTGCCATCAGTGAGCCGAAAACAGATACGCAGTATTTT.

The chain carries TRBV7-2 and TRBJ1-1; TRBD1 aligns across 9 bases. V shed 3 bases and J 1 base; nucleotides not matched to a gene: 6. The germline V gene has CDR1 SGHTA and CDR2 FQGNSA. The CDR3 is 16 residues long. The CDR3 region is CASSLGTGYGNTEAFF. Here the CDR3 DNA reads TGTGCCAGCAGCTTGGGGACAGGGTACGGGAACACTGAAGCTTTCTTT.

This rearrangement joins TRBV2 to TRBJ2-3, with unresolved D. Germline assignment: CDR1 SNHLY and CDR2 FYNNEI. Trimming removed 3 bases from V and 6 bases from J, with 16 bases in between. The CDR3 spans 15 residues. DNA for the CDR3: TGTGCCAGCAGTGACCAGGCAGGATGGGCGGATACGCAGTATTTT. Translation gives CASSDQAGWADTQYF. Complete variable domain (other parts from reference TRBV2 and TRBJ2-3): EPEVTQTPSHQVTQMGQEVILRCVPISNHLYFYWYRQILGQKVEFLVSFYNNEISEKSEIFDDQFSVERPDGSNFTLKIRSTKLEDSAMYFCASSDQAGWADTQYFGPGTRLTVL.